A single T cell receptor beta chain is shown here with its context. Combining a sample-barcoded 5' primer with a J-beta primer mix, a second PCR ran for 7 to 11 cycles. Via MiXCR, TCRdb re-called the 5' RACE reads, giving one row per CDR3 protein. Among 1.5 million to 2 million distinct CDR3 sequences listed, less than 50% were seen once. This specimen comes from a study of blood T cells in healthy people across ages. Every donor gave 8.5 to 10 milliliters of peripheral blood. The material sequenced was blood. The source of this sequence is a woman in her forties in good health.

This CDR3 reads CASSQAVGTDTEAFF. The CDR3 nucleotides read TGCGCCAGCAGCCAGGCCGTCGGGACGGACACTGAAGCTTTCTTT. The rearrangement uses TRBV4-3 and TRBJ1-1, with a tentative D call TRBD1 (5 bases). Germline lookup yields CDR1 LGHNA and CDR2 YSLEER. CDR3 length: 15 amino acids. Trimming left V 3 bases short and J 3 bases short, with 14 bases between.